These T cell receptor beta chains were read from a single sample in a study of T-cell reconstitution after alpha-beta-depleted transplantation in children. TCRdb reprocessed the PCR reads via MiXCR and lists one record per CDR3 protein. The sample consists of 500,000 to 600,000 distinct CDR3 sequences, 20% to 30% of them appearing once. The sequencing used PBMCs, collected before TCRalphabeta/CD19-depleted stem cell transplant. The receptors were gathered from a boy in the first two years of life with Wiskott-Aldrich syndrome, due to receive a stem cell transplant. Each CDR3 is given with its conserved first and last residue. The D gene is left open where the match is weak. Clone sizes are given selectively: once, few, many, or a class where the clone is expanded.

V	D	size	J	CDR3	DNA
TRBV2	NA	few	TRBJ1-3	CASSEQSTIYF	TGTGCCAGCAGTGAACAGTCTACCATATATTTT
TRBV10-2	TRBD1	NA	TRBJ2-2	CATRQGWMSGELFF	TGCGCCACCCGACAGGGGTGGATGTCCGGGGAGCTGTTTTTT
TRBV6-5	NA	few	TRBJ2-2	CASSYSIIGANTGELFF	TGTGCCAGCAGTTACTCGATAATCGGAGCGAACACCGGGGAGCTGTTTTTT
TRBV7-9	NA	NA	TRBJ2-1	CASRAGTTLYNEQFF	TGTGCCAGCAGGGCCGGGACCACGCTTTACAATGAGCAGTTCTTC
TRBV5-1	NA	NA	TRBJ2-5	CASKTQGTQETQYF	TGCGCCAGTAAGACCCAGGGGACCCAAGAGACCCAGTACTTC
TRBV5-1	TRBD2	NA	TRBJ2-1	CASSETSLNEQFF	TGCGCCAGCAGCGAGACTAGCTTGAATGAGCAGTTCTTC
TRBV11-2	TRBD2	few	TRBJ2-5	CASTTGGLAGQETQYF	TGTGCCAGCACCACTGGAGGACTAGCGGGACAAGAGACCCAGTACTTC
TRBV15	NA	many	TRBJ2-6	CATSGLQLSGANVLTF	TGTGCCACCAGCGGCTTACAGCTCTCTGGGGCCAACGTCCTGACTTTC
TRBV12-3/TRBV12-4	NA	NA	TRBJ1-2	CASSLGRDSIYGYTF	TGTGCCAGCAGTTTGGGCAGGGACTCTATCTATGGCTACACCTTC
TRBV10-3	TRBD2	few	TRBJ2-1	CAISAAGGPYNEQFF	TGTGCCATCAGTGCGGCGGGAGGGCCGTACAATGAGCAGTTCTTC
TRBV6-5	TRBD2	few	TRBJ2-3	CASSYAGGTDTQYF	TGTGCCAGCAGTTATGCGGGAGGGACAGATACGCAGTATTTT
TRBV9	TRBD2	few	TRBJ2-1	CASSVGQSLAGGSYNEQFF	TGTGCCAGCAGCGTAGGACAGTCACTAGCGGGAGGGTCCTACAATGAGCAGTTCTTC
TRBV3-1	TRBD1	NA	TRBJ2-4	CASSPLQGANIQYF	TGTGCCAGCAGCCCCCTTCAGGGGGCAAACATTCAGTACTTC
TRBV10-3	TRBD1	NA	TRBJ2-5	CAISARDRGQETQYF	TGTGCCATCAGTGCCCGGGACAGGGGTCAAGAGACCCAGTACTTC
TRBV7-6	TRBD1	few	TRBJ1-1	CASSGDRAEAFF	TGTGCCAGCAGCGGGGACAGGGCTGAAGCTTTCTTT
TRBV12-3/TRBV12-4	NA	few	TRBJ1-1	CASRTPQGEAFF	TGTGCCAGCAGAACTCCACAGGGTGAAGCTTTCTTT
TRBV13	TRBD1	few	TRBJ2-5	CASSPWGQGPQETQYF	TGTGCCAGCAGCCCCTGGGGACAGGGGCCTCAAGAGACCCAGTACTTC
TRBV10-2	NA	NA	TRBJ2-3	CASSGDPLTDTQYF	TGCGCCAGCAGCGGGGACCCCCTCACAGATACGCAGTATTTT
TRBV29-1	NA	few	TRBJ2-3	CSVPFRRKSFTDTQYF	TGCAGCGTGCCCTTCCGACGGAAGAGTTTCACAGATACGCAGTATTTT
TRBV27	TRBD2	NA	TRBJ2-1	CASSAGVEYNEQFF	TGTGCCAGCAGTGCGGGAGTCGAGTACAATGAGCAGTTCTTC
TRBV6-2/TRBV6-3	TRBD1	NA	TRBJ1-5	CASSQTRTGSGQPQHF	TGTGCCAGCAGCCAGACCCGGACAGGTTCCGGTCAGCCCCAGCATTTT
TRBV30	NA	once	TRBJ2-7	CAWSGTWEQYF	TGTGCCTGGAGCGGGACATGGGAGCAGTACTTC
TRBV5-1	NA	many	TRBJ2-1	CASSLGRNNEQFF	TGCGCCAGCAGCCTGGGACGAAACAATGAGCAGTTCTTC
TRBV9	NA	NA	TRBJ2-2	CASSVRENTGELFF	TGTGCCAGCAGCGTAAGGGAGAACACCGGGGAGCTGTTTTTT
TRBV7-9	NA	few	TRBJ2-1	CASSPLANNEQFF	TGTGCCAGCAGCCCTCTGGCCAACAATGAGCAGTTCTTC
TRBV29-1	TRBD1	NA	TRBJ1-4	CSVEKQGAKEKLFF	TGCAGCGTGGAAAAACAGGGGGCTAAAGAAAAACTGTTTTTT
TRBV14	NA	NA	TRBJ1-1	CDSSQGTRLNTEAFF	TGTGACAGCAGCCAAGGGACCCGATTGAACACTGAAGCTTTCTTT
TRBV12-3/TRBV12-4	NA	NA	TRBJ2-7	CASSIFPLFYEQYF	TGTGCCAGCAGTATATTCCCTTTATTCTACGAGCAGTACTTC
TRBV6-2/TRBV6-3	TRBD1	NA	TRBJ2-5	CASSFFTTGTGGGSQETQYF	TGTGCCAGCAGTTTTTTTACGACCGGGACAGGGGGCGGGTCACAAGAGACCCAGTACTTC
TRBV19	TRBD2	NA	TRBJ2-1	CASSLSGPGTSVNEQFF	TGTGCCAGTAGCCTGTCTGGCCCCGGGACTAGCGTCAATGAGCAGTTCTTC
TRBV18	TRBD1	few	TRBJ2-7	CASSWPGQGTYEQYF	TGTGCCAGCTCCTGGCCTGGACAGGGTACCTACGAGCAGTACTTC
TRBV5-1	TRBD2	NA	TRBJ2-7	CASSLGLARSSYEQYF	TGCGCCAGCAGCTTGGGACTAGCGAGGAGCTCCTACGAGCAGTACTTC
TRBV5-1	NA	NA	TRBJ2-3	CASSKYRGGGADTQYF	TGCGCCAGCAGCAAATATCGGGGAGGGGGAGCAGATACGCAGTATTTT
TRBV5-5	NA	few	TRBJ1-6	CASSNRASLSPLHF	TGTGCCAGCAGCAATAGGGCCTCGCTCTCACCCCTCCACTTT
TRBV29-1	NA	few	TRBJ2-7	CSVRRTYPSYEQYF	TGCAGCGTCCGGCGGACATATCCTTCCTACGAGCAGTACTTC
TRBV28	NA	few	TRBJ2-7	CASSSFPQLYEQYF	TGTGCCAGCAGTTCCTTTCCACAACTCTACGAGCAGTACTTC
TRBV5-1	TRBD2	NA	TRBJ2-1	CASQQRGRVGTNEQFF	TGCGCCAGCCAGCAGCGGGGGAGAGTGGGGACGAATGAGCAGTTCTTC
TRBV15	NA	NA	TRBJ2-3	CATSRDWGDTQYF	TGTGCCACCAGCAGAGATTGGGGGGATACGCAGTATTTT
TRBV5-1	TRBD2	many	TRBJ2-1	CASSLTSGYNEQFF	TGCGCCAGCAGCTTGACTAGCGGCTACAATGAGCAGTTCTTC
TRBV20-1	NA	NA	TRBJ1-2	CSARDLPGTLSGYTF	TGCAGTGCTAGAGATTTGCCGGGGACCTTGTCTGGCTACACCTTC
TRBV6-5	NA	NA	TRBJ2-5	CASSKLGFPGMETQYF	TGTGCCAGCAGTAAACTCGGTTTTCCGGGGATGGAGACCCAGTACTTC
TRBV10-1	TRBD2	NA	TRBJ2-1	CASSNAGLAGLNEQFF	TGCGCCAGCAGTAACGCCGGACTAGCGGGTCTCAATGAGCAGTTCTTC
TRBV6-2/TRBV6-3	NA	few	TRBJ2-1	CASRKRQSSYNEQFF	TGTGCCAGCAGGAAAAGACAGTCCTCCTACAATGAGCAGTTCTTC
TRBV10-3	NA	NA	TRBJ2-1	CAISEGIDNEQFF	TGTGCCATCAGTGAGGGGATAGACAATGAGCAGTTCTTC
TRBV10-3	NA	few	TRBJ2-5	CAISGSDSRQETQYF	TGTGCCATCAGCGGTTCGGACAGCCGACAAGAGACCCAGTACTTC
TRBV5-5	NA	NA	TRBJ2-7	CASSLVPTGYEQYF	TGTGCCAGCAGCTTGGTACCGACAGGCTACGAGCAGTACTTC
TRBV4-2	NA	few	TRBJ2-1	CASSQVGTFNEQFF	TGTGCCAGCAGCCAGGTGGGGACTTTTAATGAGCAGTTCTTC
TRBV18	NA	NA	TRBJ1-4	CASSRDSVTNEKLFF	TGTGCCAGCTCACGTGACAGTGTAACTAATGAAAAACTGTTTTTT
TRBV7-8	TRBD1	few	TRBJ1-4	CASSRTGRRITTNEKLFF	TGTGCCAGCAGCCGGACAGGGAGGAGGATTACAACTAATGAAAAACTGTTTTTT
TRBV5-1	TRBD1	NA	TRBJ2-1	CASSLEGQGFYNEQFF	TGCGCCAGCAGCTTGGAAGGACAGGGATTCTACAATGAGCAGTTCTTC
TRBV11-2	NA	few	TRBJ2-3	CASSPLGRGGSSTDTQYF	TGTGCCAGCAGCCCCCTGGGAAGGGGGGGCTCTAGCACAGATACGCAGTATTTT
TRBV7-9	TRBD1	NA	TRBJ2-5	CASTGTGVLETQYF	TGTGCCAGCACCGGGACAGGGGTTTTGGAGACCCAGTACTTC
TRBV5-1	NA	few	TRBJ2-7	CASSLFESYEQYF	TGCGCCAGCAGCTTGTTTGAGAGCTACGAGCAGTACTTC